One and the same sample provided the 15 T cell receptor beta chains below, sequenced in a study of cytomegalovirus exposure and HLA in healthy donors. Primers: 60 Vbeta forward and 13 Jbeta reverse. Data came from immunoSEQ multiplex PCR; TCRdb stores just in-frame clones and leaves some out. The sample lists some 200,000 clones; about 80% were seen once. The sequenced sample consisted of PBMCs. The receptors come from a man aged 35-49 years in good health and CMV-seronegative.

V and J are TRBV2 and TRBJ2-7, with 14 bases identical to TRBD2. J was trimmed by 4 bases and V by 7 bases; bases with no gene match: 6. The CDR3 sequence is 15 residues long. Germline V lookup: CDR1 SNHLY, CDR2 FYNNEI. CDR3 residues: CASKGLAGDGYEQYF. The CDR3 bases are TGTGCCAGCAAGGGACTAGCGGGAGATGGATACGAGCAGTACTTC.

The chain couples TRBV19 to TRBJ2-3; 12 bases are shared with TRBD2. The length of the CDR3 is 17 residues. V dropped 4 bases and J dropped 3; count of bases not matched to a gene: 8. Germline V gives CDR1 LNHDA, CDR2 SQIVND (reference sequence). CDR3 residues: CASSKTSGSAGTDTQYF. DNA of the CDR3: TGTGCCAGTAGTAAGACTAGCGGGAGTGCCGGGACAGATACGCAGTATTTT.

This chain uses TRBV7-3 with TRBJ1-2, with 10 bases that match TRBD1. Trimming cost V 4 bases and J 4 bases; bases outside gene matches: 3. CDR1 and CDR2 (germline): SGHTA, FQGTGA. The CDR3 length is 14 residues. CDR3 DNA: TGTGCCAGCAGCTCCGGGACAGGGGTCTATGGCTACACCTTC. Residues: CASSSGTGVYGYTF. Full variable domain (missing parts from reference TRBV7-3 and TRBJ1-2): GAGVSQTPSNKVTEKGKYVELRCDPISGHTALYWYRQSLGQGPEFLIYFQGTGAADDSGLPNDRFFAVRPEGSVSTLKIQRTERGDSAVYLCASSSGTGVYGYTFGSGTRLTVV.

CDR3 residues: CASSDRDSSYNEQFF. In DNA form, the CDR3 reads TGCGCCAGCAGCGATCGGGACAGCTCCTACAATGAGCAGTTCTTC. The genes are TRBV4-3 and TRBJ2-1; 7 bases align to TRBD1. CDR1 LGHNA and CDR2 YSLEER come from the germline V gene. The CDR3 sequence is 15 residues long. J gave up 0 bases and V 5 bases, and 4 bases lay outside the gene matches.

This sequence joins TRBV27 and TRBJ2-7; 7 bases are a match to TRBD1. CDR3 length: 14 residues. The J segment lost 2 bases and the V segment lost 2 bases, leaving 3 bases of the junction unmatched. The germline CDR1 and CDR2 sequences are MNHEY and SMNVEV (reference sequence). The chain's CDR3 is CASSLQGVAYEQYF. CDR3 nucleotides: TGTGCCAGCAGTTTACAGGGGGTTGCCTACGAGCAGTACTTC.

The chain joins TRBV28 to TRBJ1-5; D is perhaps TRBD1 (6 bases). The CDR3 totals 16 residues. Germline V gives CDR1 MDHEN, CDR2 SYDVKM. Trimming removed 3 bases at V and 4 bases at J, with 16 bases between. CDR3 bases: TGTGCCAGCAGTTTGGGATTCAACAGGGAAAATCAGCCCCAGCATTTT. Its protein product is CASSLGFNRENQPQHF.

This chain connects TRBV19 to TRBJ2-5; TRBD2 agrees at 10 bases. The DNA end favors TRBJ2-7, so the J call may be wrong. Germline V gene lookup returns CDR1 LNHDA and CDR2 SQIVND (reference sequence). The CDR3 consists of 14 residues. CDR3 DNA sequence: TGTGCCAGTAGTATACTAGCGGGAGTACACGAGCAGTACTTC. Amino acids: CASSILAGVHEQYF.

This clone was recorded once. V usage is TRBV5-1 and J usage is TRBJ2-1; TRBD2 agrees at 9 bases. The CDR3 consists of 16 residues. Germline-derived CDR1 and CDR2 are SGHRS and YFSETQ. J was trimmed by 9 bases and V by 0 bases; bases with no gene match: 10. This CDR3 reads CASSLAGRGGRGEQFF. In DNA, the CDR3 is TGCGCCAGCAGCTTGGCCGGGCGGGGGGGCCGCGGTGAGCAGTTCTTC.

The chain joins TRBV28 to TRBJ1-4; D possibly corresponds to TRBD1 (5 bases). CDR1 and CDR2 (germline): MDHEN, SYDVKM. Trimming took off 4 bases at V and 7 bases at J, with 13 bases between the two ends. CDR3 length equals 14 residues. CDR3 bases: TGTGCCAGCAGTTCAGGGCTTGGCCGTGAAAAACTGTTTTTT. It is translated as CASSSGLGREKLFF.

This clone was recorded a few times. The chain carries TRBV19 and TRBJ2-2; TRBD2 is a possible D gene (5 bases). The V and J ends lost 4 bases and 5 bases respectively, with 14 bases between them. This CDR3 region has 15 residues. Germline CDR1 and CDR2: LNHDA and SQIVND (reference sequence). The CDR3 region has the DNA TGTGCCAGTAGTAAGGGAGATTATTGGACCGGGGAGCTGTTTTTT. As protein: CASSKGDYWTGELFF. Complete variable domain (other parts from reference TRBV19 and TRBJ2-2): DGGITQSPKYLFRKEGQNVTLSCEQNLNHDAMYWYRQDPGQGLRLIYYSQIVNDFQKGDIAEGYSVSREKKESFPLTVTSAQKNPTAFYLCASSKGDYWTGELFFGEGSRLTVL.

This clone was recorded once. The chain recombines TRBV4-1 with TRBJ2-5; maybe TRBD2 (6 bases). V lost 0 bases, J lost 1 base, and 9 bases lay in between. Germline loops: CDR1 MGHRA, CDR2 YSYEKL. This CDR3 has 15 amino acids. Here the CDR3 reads CASSQEPSAQETQYF. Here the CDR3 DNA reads TGCGCCAGCAGCCAAGAGCCTAGCGCCCAAGAGACCCAGTACTTC.

The CDR3 DNA reads TGTGCCAGCTCAAGGGGCAGGCCTAATGAAAAACTGTTTTTT. As protein: CASSRGRPNEKLFF. This chain uses TRBV18 with TRBJ1-4; D possibly corresponds to TRBD1 (5 bases). Germline V gene lookup returns CDR1 KGHSH and CDR2 LQKENI. With 5 bases removed from V and 3 bases from J, the gap between germline ends came to 10 bases. The CDR3 has 14 amino acids.

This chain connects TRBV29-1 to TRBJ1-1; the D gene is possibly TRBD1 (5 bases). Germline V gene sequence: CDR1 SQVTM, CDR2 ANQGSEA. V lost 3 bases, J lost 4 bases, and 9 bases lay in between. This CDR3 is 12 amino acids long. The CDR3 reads CSVDRVGTEAFF. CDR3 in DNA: TGCAGCGTTGACAGGGTGGGCACTGAAGCTTTCTTT.

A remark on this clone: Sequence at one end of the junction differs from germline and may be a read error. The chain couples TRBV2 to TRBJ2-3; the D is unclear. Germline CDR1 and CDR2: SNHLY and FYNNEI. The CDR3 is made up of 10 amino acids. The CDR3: CATSLDTQYF. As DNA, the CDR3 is TGTGCCACCAGTCTGGATACGCAGTATTTT.

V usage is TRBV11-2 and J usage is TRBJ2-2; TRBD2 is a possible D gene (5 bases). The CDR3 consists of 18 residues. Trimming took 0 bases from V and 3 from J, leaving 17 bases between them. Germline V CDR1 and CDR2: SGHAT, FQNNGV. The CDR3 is CASSLDLRDEGYTGELFF. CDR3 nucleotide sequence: TGTGCCAGCAGCTTAGATCTAAGGGATGAGGGTTACACCGGGGAGCTGTTTTTT.